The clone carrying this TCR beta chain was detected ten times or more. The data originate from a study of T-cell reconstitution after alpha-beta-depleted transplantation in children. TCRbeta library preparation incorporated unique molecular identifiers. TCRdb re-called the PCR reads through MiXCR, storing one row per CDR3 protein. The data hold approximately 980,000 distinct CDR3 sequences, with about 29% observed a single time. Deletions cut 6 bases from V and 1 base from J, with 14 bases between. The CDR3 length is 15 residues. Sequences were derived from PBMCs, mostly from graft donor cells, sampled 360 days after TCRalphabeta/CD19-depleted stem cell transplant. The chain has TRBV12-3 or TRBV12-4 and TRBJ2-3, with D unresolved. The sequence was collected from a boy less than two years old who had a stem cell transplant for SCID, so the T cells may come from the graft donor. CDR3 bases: TGTGCCAGCAGCCTCCTCCGGGTCGGCACAGATACGCAGTATTTT. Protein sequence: CASSLLRVGTDTQYF.